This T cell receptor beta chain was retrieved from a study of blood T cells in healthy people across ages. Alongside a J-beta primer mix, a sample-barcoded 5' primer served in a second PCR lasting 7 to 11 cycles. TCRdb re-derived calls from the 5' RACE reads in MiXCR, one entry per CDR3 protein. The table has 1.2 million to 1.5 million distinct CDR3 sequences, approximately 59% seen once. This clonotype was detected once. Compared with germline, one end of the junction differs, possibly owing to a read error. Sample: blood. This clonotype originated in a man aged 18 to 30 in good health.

The CDR3 region has the DNA TGCGCCAGCAGCTTGGGTGTTAGCGGGAGCTTC. Amino acids: CASSLGVSGSF. V gene TRBV5-1 combines with J gene TRBJ2-5; 9 nucleotides align to TRBD2. The CDR3 length is 11 residues. Germline CDR1 reads SGHRS; CDR2 reads YFSETQ.